Listed below are T cell receptor beta chains from one sample, sequenced in a study of blood T cell repertoires in COVID-19. TCRdb's table, derived via immunoSEQ multiplex PCR, lists solely in-frame clones and lacks some. The table lists some 150,000 clones, just under 85% of them singletons. The source material was PBMCs or T cells enriched from blood (not recorded which). These receptors all come from a woman aged 40-49 years who had recovered from COVID-19. CDR3s include the opening cysteine and the closing phenylalanine or tryptophan. D genes are given only for firm matches. Clone size is shown for a subset of rows, as once, few, many or a class of expanded clone.

CASSPQEGGFSYEQYF | TGTGCCAGCAGCCCCCAGGAGGGAGGGTTTTCCTACGAGCAGTACTTC | TRBJ2-7 | TRBD2 | . | TRBV11-2
CASSGPGWNEQFF | TGTGCCAGCAGTGGCCCGGGATGGAATGAGCAGTTCTTC | TRBJ2-1 | . | . | TRBV25-1
CASTLGLAGGTDTQYF | TGTGCCAGTACCCTGGGACTAGCGGGGGGCACAGATACGCAGTATTTT | TRBJ2-3 | TRBD2 | . | TRBV19
CASSGLAGGNNSPLHF | TGTGCCAGCAGTGGATTGGCCGGGGGGAATAATTCACCCCTCCACTTT | TRBJ1-6 | . | few | TRBV2
CASSQGRQGGYTF | TGTGCCAGCAGCCAAGGAAGACAAGGAGGCTACACCTTC | TRBJ1-2 | . | . | TRBV3-1/TRBV3-2
CASSLQGARYEQYF | TGTGCCAGCAGCCTTCAGGGGGCTAGGTACGAGCAGTACTTC | TRBJ2-7 | TRBD1 | . | TRBV3-1/TRBV3-2
CASSKGQTSNQPQHF | TGTGCCAGCAGCAAGGGACAGACTAGCAATCAGCCCCAGCATTTT | TRBJ1-5 | TRBD1 | . | TRBV6-5
CASSQDLAEETQYF | TGCGCCAGCAGCCAAGATTTGGCGGAAGAGACCCAGTACTTC | TRBJ2-5 | . | once | TRBV4-1
CASSGLAGLGNEQFF | TGTGCCAGCAGCGGTCTAGCGGGATTGGGGAATGAGCAGTTCTTC | TRBJ2-1 | TRBD2 | . | TRBV9
CASRRSPGGREKLFF | TGCGCCAGCCGTCGTTCCCCAGGGGGTCGAGAAAAACTGTTTTTT | TRBJ1-4 | TRBD1 | . | TRBV4-1
CSASPWGGRGQPQHF | TGCAGTGCTAGTCCCTGGGGGGGGAGAGGTCAGCCCCAGCATTTT | TRBJ1-5 | . | . | TRBV20-1
CATSKQGDGYGYTF | TGTGCCACCAGCAAGCAGGGGGATGGCTATGGCTACACCTTC | TRBJ1-2 | TRBD1 | once | TRBV15
CASSPQGRGTEAFF | TGTGCCAGCAGTCCCCAGGGGAGAGGAACTGAAGCTTTCTTT | TRBJ1-1 | . | . | TRBV27
CASSVAGGNTGELFF | TGTGCCAGCAGTGTAGCAGGGGGGAACACCGGGGAGCTGTTTTTT | TRBJ2-2 | TRBD1 | . | TRBV6-1
CASSYSEYSNTEAFF | TGTGCCAGCAGTTACTCCGAGTACTCCAACACTGAAGCTTTCTTT | TRBJ1-1 | . | . | TRBV6-5
CASSLGLAPETQYF | TGTGCCAGCAGCTTAGGGCTAGCGCCCGAGACCCAGTACTTC | TRBJ2-5 | . | . | TRBV11-3
CASGQLQGGGGYTF | TGTGCCAGCGGACAACTACAGGGGGGAGGTGGCTACACCTTC | TRBJ1-2 | TRBD1 | . | TRBV28
CAIRTGGDTEAFF | TGTGCCATCAGGACAGGGGGGGACACTGAAGCTTTCTTT | TRBJ1-1 | TRBD1 | . | TRBV10-3
CASSRGQGEKLFF | TGCGCCAGCAGCAGGGGACAGGGTGAAAAACTGTTTTTT | TRBJ1-4 | TRBD1 | once | TRBV5-1
CASRVGGQPQHF | TGTGCCAGCAGGGTTGGAGGTCAGCCCCAGCATTTT | TRBJ1-5 | . | . | TRBV27
CAWSVPGTQNTEAFF | TGTGCCTGGAGTGTACCTGGGACACAGAACACTGAAGCTTTCTTT | TRBJ1-1 | . | . | TRBV30
CASGSGQVTYNEQFF | TGTGCTAGTGGTTCTGGACAGGTAACCTACAATGAGCAGTTCTTC | TRBJ2-1 | TRBD1 | . | TRBV12-5
CASSIQGANYGYTF | TGTGCCAGTAGTATACAGGGGGCGAACTATGGCTACACCTTC | TRBJ1-2 | TRBD1 | . | TRBV19
CASTSEGKAFF | TGTGCCAGCACCTCTGAGGGTAAAGCTTTCTTT | TRBJ1-1 | . | . | TRBV11-2
CASSLGPRRSNQPQHF | TGTGCTAGCAGCTTGGGGCCTCGAAGGAGCAATCAGCCCCAGCATTTT | TRBJ1-5 | . | . | TRBV7-7
CASSNPGLAVNEQFF | TGTGCCAGCAGTAATCCGGGACTAGCGGTCAATGAGCAGTTCTTC | TRBJ2-1 | TRBD2 | . | TRBV25-1
CASSLGASGGVQETQYF | TGTGCCAGCAGCTTAGGGGCTAGCGGGGGAGTTCAAGAGACCCAGTACTTC | TRBJ2-5 | TRBD2 | . | TRBV7-2
CASSLLSRLSTDTQYF | TGTGCCAGCAGTTTACTGTCCAGGCTTAGCACAGATACGCAGTATTTT | TRBJ2-3 | . | many | TRBV28